Listed below are T cell receptor beta chains from one sample, sequenced in a study of T cells in Graves' hyperthyroidism and ophthalmopathy. TCRdb passed the multiplex PCR reads through MiXCR, listing each CDR3 protein once. This sample has approximately 400,000 distinct CDR3 sequences, with about 15% found just once. Sequencing was carried out using blood. These receptor sequences come from a woman between 18 and 29 years old with Graves' hyperthyroidism. Each CDR3 is given with its conserved first and last residue. Fields, in order: clone size, J gene, V gene, D gene, CDR3 protein, CDR3 DNA. A D gene is named only where the DNA matches it firmly. Clone size is given for some rows only: seen once, a few or many times, or a class if the clone is expanded.

clone size: many
J gene: TRBJ1-1
V gene: TRBV29-1
D gene: NA
CDR3 protein: CSVGESINTEAFF
CDR3 DNA: TGCAGCGTTGGAGAATCGATAAACACTGAAGCTTTCTTT

clone size: many
J gene: TRBJ2-6
V gene: TRBV2
D gene: NA
CDR3 protein: CASSPRGAGANVLTF
CDR3 DNA: TGTGCCAGCAGTCCGCGGGGAGCTGGGGCCAACGTCCTGACTTTC

clone size: many
J gene: TRBJ2-5
V gene: TRBV3-1
D gene: NA
CDR3 protein: CASSLVNGETQYF
CDR3 DNA: TGTGCCAGCAGCCTCGTTAACGGGGAGACCCAGTACTTC

clone size: few
J gene: TRBJ1-1
V gene: TRBV19
D gene: NA
CDR3 protein: CASSIGTNTEAFF
CDR3 DNA: TGTGCCAGTAGCATCGGGACGAACACTGAAGCTTTCTTT

clone size: many
J gene: TRBJ2-7
V gene: TRBV4-2
D gene: NA
CDR3 protein: CASSQDSSFEAGTFSYEQYF
CDR3 DNA: TGTGCCAGCAGCCAAGATTCGTCTTTTGAAGCGGGTACGTTCTCCTACGAGCAGTACTTC

clone size: NA
J gene: TRBJ1-2
V gene: TRBV7-9
D gene: NA
CDR3 protein: CASSFSGSHYGYTF
CDR3 DNA: TGTGCCAGCAGCTTCTCCGGATCTCACTATGGCTACACCTTC

clone size: many
J gene: TRBJ2-5
V gene: TRBV5-1
D gene: TRBD1
CDR3 protein: CARKNDVDRGQETQYF
CDR3 DNA: TGCGCCAGAAAGAATGACGTGGACAGGGGCCAAGAGACCCAGTACTTC

clone size: many
J gene: TRBJ1-2
V gene: TRBV27
D gene: TRBD1
CDR3 protein: CASSPRTGGATRYTF
CDR3 DNA: TGTGCCAGCAGTCCTCGGACAGGGGGCGCGACTCGCTACACCTTC

clone size: many
J gene: TRBJ2-7
V gene: TRBV30
D gene: NA
CDR3 protein: CACSPDSYEQYF
CDR3 DNA: TGTGCCTGTTCCCCTGACTCCTACGAGCAGTACTTC

clone size: many
J gene: TRBJ2-1
V gene: TRBV6-2/TRBV6-3
D gene: TRBD1
CDR3 protein: CASKQQGAGNNEQFF
CDR3 DNA: TGTGCCAGCAAACAACAGGGGGCAGGGAACAATGAGCAGTTCTTC

clone size: many
J gene: TRBJ2-1
V gene: TRBV10-3
D gene: NA
CDR3 protein: CATSNPRGNQTTYNEQFF
CDR3 DNA: TGTGCCACCTCCAACCCCCGCGGGAACCAAACGACTTACAATGAGCAGTTCTTC

clone size: many
J gene: TRBJ2-1
V gene: TRBV30
D gene: NA
CDR3 protein: CAWTNGNEQFF
CDR3 DNA: TGTGCCTGGACCAACGGCAATGAGCAGTTCTTC

clone size: many
J gene: TRBJ2-1
V gene: TRBV29-1
D gene: NA
CDR3 protein: CSVDGVDAVNEQFF
CDR3 DNA: TGCAGCGTTGACGGGGTGGATGCCGTCAATGAGCAGTTCTTC

clone size: few
J gene: TRBJ2-7
V gene: TRBV20-1
D gene: TRBD2
CDR3 protein: CSFPRGGGNEQYF
CDR3 DNA: TGCAGCTTCCCCCGGGGGGGGGGTAACGAGCAGTACTTC

clone size: many
J gene: TRBJ2-7
V gene: TRBV27
D gene: NA
CDR3 protein: CASSPPDGPYEQYF
CDR3 DNA: TGTGCCAGCAGTCCGCCTGACGGCCCCTACGAGCAGTACTTC

clone size: many
J gene: TRBJ2-2
V gene: TRBV20-1
D gene: NA
CDR3 protein: CSAGDGRAQAGELFF
CDR3 DNA: TGCAGTGCTGGCGACGGGCGGGCCCAGGCCGGGGAGCTGTTTTTT

clone size: many
J gene: TRBJ2-1
V gene: TRBV15
D gene: NA
CDR3 protein: CATSRGSATYNEQFF
CDR3 DNA: TGTGCCACCAGCAGAGGTTCGGCTACCTACAATGAGCAGTTCTTC

clone size: many
J gene: TRBJ2-7
V gene: TRBV12-3/TRBV12-4
D gene: NA
CDR3 protein: CASRAPRSEQYF
CDR3 DNA: TGTGCCAGCCGAGCACCACGGAGCGAGCAGTACTTC

clone size: many
J gene: TRBJ2-3
V gene: TRBV20-1
D gene: TRBD2
CDR3 protein: CSARGAGGARSDTQYF
CDR3 DNA: TGCAGTGCTAGAGGGGCGGGGGGTGCCAGGTCAGATACGCAGTATTTT

clone size: few
J gene: TRBJ2-1
V gene: TRBV6-9
D gene: TRBD2
CDR3 protein: CASSYSWVAGNGYEQFF
CDR3 DNA: TGTGCCAGCAGTTACTCGTGGGTAGCGGGGAACGGGTATGAGCAGTTCTTC

clone size: many
J gene: TRBJ2-2
V gene: TRBV6-1
D gene: TRBD2
CDR3 protein: CASSYSTSDLYTGELFF
CDR3 DNA: TGTGCCAGCAGTTATAGCACTAGCGATTTGTACACCGGGGAGCTGTTTTTT

clone size: NA
J gene: TRBJ1-2
V gene: TRBV12-3/TRBV12-4
D gene: TRBD1
CDR3 protein: CASSSGTGFYGYTF
CDR3 DNA: TGTGCCAGCAGTTCCGGGACAGGGTTTTATGGCTACACCTTC

clone size: many
J gene: TRBJ1-1
V gene: TRBV4-1
D gene: TRBD1
CDR3 protein: CASSQGLGRGPNTEAFF
CDR3 DNA: TGCGCCAGCAGCCAAGGCCTCGGGAGGGGGCCCAACACTGAAGCTTTCTTT

clone size: NA
J gene: TRBJ2-2
V gene: TRBV20-1
D gene: TRBD2
CDR3 protein: CSASGLAGSGELFF
CDR3 DNA: TGCAGTGCCTCGGGACTAGCGGGTTCCGGGGAGCTGTTTTTT

clone size: many
J gene: TRBJ2-3
V gene: TRBV24-1
D gene: NA
CDR3 protein: CATSDDTGSDTQYF
CDR3 DNA: TGTGCCACCAGTGATGATACAGGGTCAGATACGCAGTATTTT

clone size: many
J gene: TRBJ2-7
V gene: TRBV5-1
D gene: NA
CDR3 protein: CASRDKGEQYF
CDR3 DNA: TGCGCCAGCAGGGACAAAGGAGAGCAGTACTTC

clone size: few
J gene: TRBJ1-4
V gene: TRBV25-1
D gene: TRBD1
CDR3 protein: CASSDPTGGNNEKLFF
CDR3 DNA: TGTGCCAGCAGTGATCCGACAGGGGGGAACAATGAAAAACTGTTTTTT

clone size: many
J gene: TRBJ2-1
V gene: TRBV20-1
D gene: TRBD2
CDR3 protein: CSAPSPETSGGQFF
CDR3 DNA: TGCAGTGCCCCGAGCCCCGAGACTAGCGGGGGGCAGTTCTTC

clone size: many
J gene: TRBJ2-7
V gene: TRBV30
D gene: NA
CDR3 protein: CAWSAGEEQYF
CDR3 DNA: TGTGCCTGGAGTGCCGGAGAGGAGCAGTACTTC

clone size: NA
J gene: TRBJ1-1
V gene: TRBV5-1
D gene: NA
CDR3 protein: CASSRAPCPRMNTEAFF
CDR3 DNA: TGCGCCAGCAGCCGGGCACCGTGTCCCCGAATGAACACTGAAGCTTTCTTT

clone size: many
J gene: TRBJ1-1
V gene: TRBV11-3
D gene: NA
CDR3 protein: CASSANRKNTEAFF
CDR3 DNA: TGTGCCAGCAGCGCCAATCGAAAGAACACTGAAGCTTTCTTT

clone size: few
J gene: TRBJ1-2
V gene: TRBV6-4
D gene: NA
CDR3 protein: CASSPSGEGDGYTF
CDR3 DNA: TGTGCCAGCAGTCCCTCGGGGGAAGGCGATGGCTACACCTTC

clone size: NA
J gene: TRBJ2-1
V gene: TRBV18
D gene: NA
CDR3 protein: CASSRFGGSYNEQFF
CDR3 DNA: TGTGCCAGCTCAAGGTTTGGCGGATCCTACAATGAGCAGTTCTTC

clone size: many
J gene: TRBJ2-1
V gene: TRBV5-6
D gene: TRBD1
CDR3 protein: CASSLPSDRVGLYNEQFF
CDR3 DNA: TGTGCCAGCAGCTTGCCTTCAGACAGGGTAGGGCTATACAATGAGCAGTTCTTC

clone size: many
J gene: TRBJ2-1
V gene: TRBV5-8
D gene: TRBD2
CDR3 protein: CASSPGPASGGHNEQFF
CDR3 DNA: TGTGCCAGCAGCCCCGGCCCTGCTAGCGGGGGGCACAATGAGCAGTTCTTC

clone size: many
J gene: TRBJ2-7
V gene: TRBV6-1
D gene: NA
CDR3 protein: CASSERSEVAEQYF
CDR3 DNA: TGTGCCAGCAGTGAAAGGAGTGAAGTAGCCGAGCAGTACTTC

clone size: few
J gene: TRBJ2-3
V gene: TRBV20-1
D gene: TRBD2
CDR3 protein: CSARVPSGRGRDTQYF
CDR3 DNA: TGCAGTGCTAGAGTCCCAAGCGGGAGGGGGCGGGATACGCAGTATTTT

clone size: many
J gene: TRBJ1-2
V gene: TRBV5-6
D gene: TRBD1
CDR3 protein: CASSLGQGGRGYTF
CDR3 DNA: TGTGCCAGCAGCTTGGGACAGGGCGGTCGAGGCTACACCTTC

clone size: many
J gene: TRBJ2-1
V gene: TRBV11-1
D gene: NA
CDR3 protein: CASSFLLTSYNEQFF
CDR3 DNA: TGTGCCAGCAGCTTCCTACTCACTTCCTACAATGAGCAGTTCTTC

clone size: NA
J gene: TRBJ1-5
V gene: TRBV15
D gene: NA
CDR3 protein: CATSREEGSNQPQHF
CDR3 DNA: TGTGCCACCAGCAGAGAGGAGGGAAGCAATCAGCCCCAGCATTTT

clone size: few
J gene: TRBJ2-1
V gene: TRBV6-1
D gene: TRBD1
CDR3 protein: CASSAGTGEWNEQFF
CDR3 DNA: TGTGCCAGCAGTGCCGGGACAGGGGAGTGGAATGAGCAGTTCTTC

clone size: many
J gene: TRBJ2-7
V gene: TRBV11-3
D gene: TRBD2
CDR3 protein: CASSFFLAGGTYEQYF
CDR3 DNA: TGTGCCAGCAGTTTTTTCCTAGCGGGAGGCACCTACGAGCAGTACTTC

clone size: NA
J gene: TRBJ1-1
V gene: TRBV20-1
D gene: NA
CDR3 protein: CSVGRGMNTEAFF
CDR3 DNA: TGCAGTGTCGGGCGGGGCATGAACACTGAAGCTTTCTTT

clone size: NA
J gene: TRBJ2-1
V gene: TRBV11-2
D gene: TRBD2
CDR3 protein: CASSPGSGGEYEQFF
CDR3 DNA: TGTGCCAGCAGTCCAGGGTCGGGAGGGGAGTATGAGCAGTTCTTC